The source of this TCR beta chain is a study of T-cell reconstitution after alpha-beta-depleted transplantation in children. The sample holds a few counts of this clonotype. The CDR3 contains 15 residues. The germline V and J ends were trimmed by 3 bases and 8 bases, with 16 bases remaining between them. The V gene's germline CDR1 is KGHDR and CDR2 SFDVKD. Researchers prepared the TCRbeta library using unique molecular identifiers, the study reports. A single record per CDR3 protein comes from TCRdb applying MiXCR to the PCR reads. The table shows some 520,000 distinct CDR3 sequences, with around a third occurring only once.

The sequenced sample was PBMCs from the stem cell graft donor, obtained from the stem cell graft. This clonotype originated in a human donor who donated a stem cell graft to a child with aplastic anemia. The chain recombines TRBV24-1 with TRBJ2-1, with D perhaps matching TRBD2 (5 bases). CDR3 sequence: CATSDTRTAGDEQFF. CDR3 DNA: TGTGCCACCAGTGATACGAGGACGGCCGGGGATGAGCAGTTCTTC.